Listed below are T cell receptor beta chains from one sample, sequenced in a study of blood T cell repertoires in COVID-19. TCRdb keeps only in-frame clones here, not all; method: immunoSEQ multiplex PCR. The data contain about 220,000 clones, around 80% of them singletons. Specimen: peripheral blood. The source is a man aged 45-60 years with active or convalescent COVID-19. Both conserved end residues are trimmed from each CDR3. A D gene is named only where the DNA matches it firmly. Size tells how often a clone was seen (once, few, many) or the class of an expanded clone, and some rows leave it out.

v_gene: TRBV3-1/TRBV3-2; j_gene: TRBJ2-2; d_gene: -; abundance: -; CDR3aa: ASSQLHSRPAAGELF
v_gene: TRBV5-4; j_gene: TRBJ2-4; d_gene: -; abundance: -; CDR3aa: ASSLSISGDQNIQY
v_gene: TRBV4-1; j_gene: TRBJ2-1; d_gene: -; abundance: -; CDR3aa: ASSQESPGNSYNEQF
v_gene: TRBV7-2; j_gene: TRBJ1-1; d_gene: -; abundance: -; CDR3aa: ASSLDTFEAF
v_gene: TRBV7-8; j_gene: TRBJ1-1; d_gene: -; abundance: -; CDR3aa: ASSSRGQPTEAF
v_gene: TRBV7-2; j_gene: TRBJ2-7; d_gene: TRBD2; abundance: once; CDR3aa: ASSLSSGNYEQY
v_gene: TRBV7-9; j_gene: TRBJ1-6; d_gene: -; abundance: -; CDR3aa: ASSPESSYNSPLH
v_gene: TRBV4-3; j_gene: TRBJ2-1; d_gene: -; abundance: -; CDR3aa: ASSQVTLARRESSYNEQF
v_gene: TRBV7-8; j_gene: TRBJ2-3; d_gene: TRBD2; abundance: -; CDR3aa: ASSGRGGRITDTQY
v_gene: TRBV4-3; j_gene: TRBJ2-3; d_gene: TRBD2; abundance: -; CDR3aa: ASSQAPFETSAGDTQY
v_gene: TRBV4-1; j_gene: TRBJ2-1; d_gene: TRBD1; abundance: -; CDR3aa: ASSQGVDRGNEQF
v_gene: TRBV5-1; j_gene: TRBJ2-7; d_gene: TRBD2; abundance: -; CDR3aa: ASSLEPGLRYYEQY
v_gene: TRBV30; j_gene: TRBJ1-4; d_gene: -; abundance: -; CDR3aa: AWSVGDREKLF
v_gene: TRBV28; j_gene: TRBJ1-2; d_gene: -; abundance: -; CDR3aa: ASSDTGIYGYT
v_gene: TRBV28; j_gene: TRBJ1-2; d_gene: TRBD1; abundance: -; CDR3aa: ASSFRGQGGNYGYT
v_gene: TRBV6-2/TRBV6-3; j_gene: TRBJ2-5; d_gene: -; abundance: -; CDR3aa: ASSYSSHPGEETQY
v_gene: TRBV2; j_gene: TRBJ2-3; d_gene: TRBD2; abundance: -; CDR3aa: ASNIPGLAGELTDTQY
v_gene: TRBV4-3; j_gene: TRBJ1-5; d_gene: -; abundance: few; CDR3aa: ASSQDLGGDYSNQPQH
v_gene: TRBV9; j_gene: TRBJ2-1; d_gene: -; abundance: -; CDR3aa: ASGRRDWNNEQF
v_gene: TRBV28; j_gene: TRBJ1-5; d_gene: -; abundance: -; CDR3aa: ASSFLDRYQPQH
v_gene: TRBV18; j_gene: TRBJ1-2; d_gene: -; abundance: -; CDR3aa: ASSPRWSSSNYGYT
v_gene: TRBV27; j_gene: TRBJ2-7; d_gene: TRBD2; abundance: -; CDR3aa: ASSFSGRHYEQY